The rows below give T cell receptor beta chains drawn from one sample of a study of shared clonotypes between healthy human individuals. Produced via immunoSEQ multiplex PCR; TCRdb's table is partial and in-frame only. The data show about 2.2 million clones, more than 85% seen once. Sequencing was done on a sample of naive CD8+ T cells from PBMCs. These receptors originate from a man younger than 35 in good health. Some clones in this sample may be carry-over from other donors' samples. Both conserved end residues are trimmed from each CDR3.

v_gene	j_gene	CDR3aa
TRBV4-1	TRBJ2-7	ASSEEPGTDYEQY
TRBV29-1	TRBJ2-3	SVEGLRGSSDTQY
TRBV30	TRBJ2-7	AWSREKRGEQY
TRBV27	TRBJ2-1	ASGTPTYPNEQF
TRBV7-6	TRBJ2-1	ASSSLTIAGEGRNEQF
TRBV27	TRBJ1-2	ATQDSQKANYGYT
TRBV6-1	TRBJ2-7	ASSEVRSGEQY
TRBV2	TRBJ2-3	ASSEKASGRRVETDTQY
TRBV28	TRBJ1-2	ASSNDREEGGIYGYT
TRBV7-9	TRBJ1-1	ASSLVGPNTEAF
TRBV19	TRBJ2-1	ASSTDYALALGEQF
TRBV5-6	TRBJ2-5	ASSWGVVRGPETQY
TRBV9	TRBJ2-3	ASSVDMRDTDTQY
TRBV29-1	TRBJ1-2	SVDTGTGAYGHT
TRBV28	TRBJ2-5	ASTRFRVAETQY
TRBV18	TRBJ2-1	ASSGTERGNEQF
TRBV6-5	TRBJ2-5	ASSLSRAETQY
TRBV6-4	TRBJ2-1	ASSEVDDSRREQF
TRBV13	TRBJ1-4	ASSSTQSSRGEKLF
TRBV4-2	TRBJ2-1	ASSQDEGGSGVYEQF
TRBV25-1	TRBJ2-5	ASSVWSRQETQY
TRBV9	TRBJ1-4	ASSQHPGWAEKLF
TRBV4-1	TRBJ2-7	ASSPSRYEQY
TRBV19	TRBJ1-1	ASSIGIMNTEAF
TRBV7-9	TRBJ1-1	ASSPPLNTEAF
TRBV28	TRBJ2-7	ASSLPPTGEEYEQY
TRBV7-8	TRBJ2-5	ASSGRTGTQEAQY
TRBV7-9	TRBJ2-1	ASSPPGTSGRGEQF
TRBV5-1	TRBJ1-1	ASSLGQGAGGTEAF
TRBV28	TRBJ1-1	ASSNRGWNTEAF
TRBV29-1	TRBJ1-1	SVEEGARNTEAF
TRBV28	TRBJ2-1	ASSLVGSGRSSYNEQF
TRBV7-9	TRBJ1-3	ASSLGWTGGNTIY
TRBV4-3	TRBJ2-7	ASSQSRRASEQY
TRBV25-1	TRBJ2-1	ASGLAGGLSNEQF
TRBV11-2	TRBJ1-1	ASSPRYTEAF
TRBV27	TRBJ2-1	ASRSGPNEQF
TRBV27	TRBJ2-4	ASGEAGNKNIQY
TRBV14	TRBJ2-7	ASSQDLIGEQY
TRBV7-8	TRBJ2-1	ASRLRTSGAFISYNEQF
TRBV19	TRBJ1-3	ASSWRGPGNTIY
TRBV27	TRBJ2-5	ASSLGTAETQY
TRBV5-1	TRBJ2-2	ASSLRLAGTGELF
TRBV6-4	TRBJ1-2	ASRAGGGPGHGYT
TRBV28	TRBJ2-3	ASSYTSRRLAGDHTDTQY
TRBV7-9	TRBJ1-1	ASSLAGTGLTEAF
TRBV6-5	TRBJ2-1	ASSYSLGGADEQF
TRBV28	TRBJ1-4	ASSQHRTGEKLF
TRBV28	TRBJ1-5	ASSIRDRTIDQPQH
TRBV28	TRBJ2-3	ASIPRLAEITDTQY
TRBV27	TRBJ1-2	ASSFGPSRFGYT
TRBV6-5	TRBJ2-1	ASSYGLGNEQF
TRBV27	TRBJ2-5	ASQRVGIQETQY
TRBV6-1	TRBJ2-1	ASIRREGSYNEQF
TRBV9	TRBJ1-1	ASSVSGGTEAF